This is a list of T cell receptor beta chains from one sample in a study of shared clonotypes between healthy human individuals. Produced via immunoSEQ multiplex PCR; TCRdb's table is partial and in-frame only. The sample contains under 2,500,000 clones, 90% to 96% of which appear only once. Sequencing was carried out using naive CD4+ T cells sorted from blood. The source is a man in his late teens or twenties in good health. CDR3s include the opening cysteine and the closing phenylalanine or tryptophan. Each record gives: D gene, V gene, J gene, clone size, CDR3 protein, CDR3 DNA. The D gene is left open where the match is weak. Part of the rows lack a size; the others show once, few, many or a class for expanded clones.

D: .
V: TRBV15
J: TRBJ2-1
size: .
CDR3: CATSRAAGNYNEQFF
DNA: TGTGCCACCAGCAGAGCGGCAGGGAACTACAATGAGCAGTTCTTC

D: TRBD1
V: TRBV6-5
J: TRBJ2-7
size: .
CDR3: CASSSTGGEQYF
DNA: TGTGCCAGCAGTTCTACAGGGGGCGAGCAGTACTTC

D: .
V: TRBV15
J: TRBJ1-5
size: .
CDR3: CATSRDSRNQPQHF
DNA: TGTGCCACCAGCAGAGATTCTAGGAATCAGCCCCAGCATTTT

D: TRBD1
V: TRBV7-8
J: TRBJ2-7
size: .
CDR3: CASSLAADRAEQYF
DNA: TGTGCCAGCAGCTTAGCCGCAGACAGGGCCGAGCAGTACTTC

D: TRBD1
V: TRBV28
J: TRBJ1-4
size: .
CDR3: CASRAGGVREKLFF
DNA: TGTGCCAGCAGAGCAGGGGGCGTCCGGGAAAAACTGTTTTTT

D: .
V: TRBV4-1
J: TRBJ1-2
size: .
CDR3: CASSHVTGLSGYTF
DNA: TGCGCCAGCAGCCATGTAACAGGCTTGTCGGGCTACACCTTC

D: TRBD2
V: TRBV5-6
J: TRBJ2-7
size: .
CDR3: CASSPSWASGGKAYEQYF
DNA: TGTGCCAGCAGCCCCTCTTGGGCTAGCGGGGGAAAGGCCTACGAGCAGTACTTC

D: TRBD2
V: TRBV4-3
J: TRBJ2-7
size: .
CDR3: CASSQELAGGAHEQYF
DNA: TGCGCCAGCAGCCAAGAATTAGCGGGAGGAGCCCACGAGCAGTACTTC

D: .
V: TRBV5-1
J: TRBJ1-1
size: .
CDR3: CASSSTPGGMNTEAFF
DNA: TGCGCCAGCAGCTCTACCCCTGGGGGGATGAACACTGAAGCTTTCTTT

D: .
V: TRBV9
J: TRBJ1-3
size: .
CDR3: CASSVGPVPPGNTIYF
DNA: TGTGCCAGCAGCGTAGGACCAGTCCCGCCTGGAAACACCATATATTTT

D: TRBD1
V: TRBV5-1
J: TRBJ1-3
size: .
CDR3: CASSLDIQGAGNTIYF
DNA: TGCGCCAGCAGCTTGGACATACAGGGGGCTGGAAACACCATATATTTT

D: .
V: TRBV5-1
J: TRBJ1-5
size: .
CDR3: CASSLEGSGGNQPQHF
DNA: TGCGCCAGCAGCTTGGAAGGGTCGGGGGGTAATCAGCCCCAGCATTTT

D: .
V: TRBV7-7
J: TRBJ2-3
size: .
CDR3: CASSLSSQATDTQYF
DNA: TGTGCTAGCAGCTTAAGTTCGCAGGCCACAGATACGCAGTATTTT

D: .
V: TRBV2
J: TRBJ1-4
size: few
CDR3: CASRTTNEKLFF
DNA: TGTGCCAGCAGAACAACTAATGAAAAACTGTTTTTT

D: TRBD2
V: TRBV9
J: TRBJ2-1
size: .
CDR3: CASSFTGTTDSEQFF
DNA: TGTGCCAGCAGCTTCACCGGGACTACAGATTCGGAGCAGTTCTTC

D: .
V: TRBV18
J: TRBJ1-6
size: .
CDR3: CASSPQGLGNSPLHF
DNA: TGTGCCAGCTCACCACAGGGTTTGGGTAATTCACCCCTCCACTTT

D: TRBD1
V: TRBV7-2
J: TRBJ2-7
size: .
CDR3: CASSLVGQGNYEQYF
DNA: TGTGCCAGCAGCTTAGTGGGACAGGGGAACTACGAGCAGTACTTC

D: TRBD1
V: TRBV6-1
J: TRBJ1-2
size: .
CDR3: CASSELGTGRGIGDGYTF
DNA: TGTGCCAGCAGTGAGCTGGGGACAGGGAGGGGGATAGGCGATGGCTACACCTTC

D: .
V: TRBV4-1
J: TRBJ2-7
size: .
CDR3: CASSPLWNRAYEQYF
DNA: TGCGCCAGCAGCCCTCTATGGAACAGAGCCTACGAGCAGTACTTC

D: TRBD2
V: TRBV7-9
J: TRBJ2-3
size: .
CDR3: CASSFGLADFTDTQYF
DNA: TGTGCCAGCAGCTTTGGGCTAGCGGACTTTACAGATACGCAGTATTTT

D: TRBD1
V: TRBV29-1
J: TRBJ1-4
size: .
CDR3: CSIGTEPYEKLFF
DNA: TGCAGCATTGGGACAGAGCCGTATGAAAAACTGTTTTTT

D: TRBD2
V: TRBV6-6
J: TRBJ2-7
size: .
CDR3: CASNKGTSGFYEQYF
DNA: TGTGCCAGCAACAAAGGGACTAGCGGGTTTTACGAGCAGTACTTC

D: .
V: TRBV10-3
J: TRBJ1-2
size: .
CDR3: CAISEPGGGYTF
DNA: TGTGCCATCAGTGAACCGGGAGGTGGCTACACCTTC

D: .
V: TRBV12-5
J: TRBJ2-6
size: .
CDR3: CASGLAQVLFSGANVLTF
DNA: TGTGCTAGTGGTTTGGCACAGGTCCTATTCTCTGGGGCCAACGTCCTGACTTTC

D: .
V: TRBV28
J: TRBJ1-2
size: .
CDR3: CASSLFPGHGYTF
DNA: TGTGCCAGCAGTTTATTTCCCGGGCATGGCTACACCTTC

D: .
V: TRBV12-5
J: TRBJ2-7
size: .
CDR3: CASGLMGEQYF
DNA: TGTGCTAGTGGTTTGATGGGGGAGCAGTACTTC

D: TRBD1
V: TRBV5-1
J: TRBJ1-1
size: .
CDR3: CASSTSETGYATEAFF
DNA: TGCGCCAGCAGCACCTCCGAGACAGGGTACGCCACTGAAGCTTTCTTT

D: .
V: TRBV10-3
J: TRBJ2-5
size: .
CDR3: CAISESTETQYF
DNA: TGTGCCATCAGTGAGTCGACAGAGACCCAGTACTTC

D: .
V: TRBV9
J: TRBJ2-5
size: .
CDR3: CASSVSGRGAQETQYF
DNA: TGTGCCAGCAGCGTATCCGGGAGAGGGGCCCAAGAGACCCAGTACTTC

D: .
V: TRBV5-6
J: TRBJ1-1
size: .
CDR3: CASSLQGWGTEAFF
DNA: TGTGCCAGCAGCTTACAGGGCTGGGGCACTGAAGCTTTCTTT

D: .
V: TRBV4-1
J: TRBJ2-7
size: .
CDR3: CASSQSAAMSSYEQYF
DNA: TGCGCCAGCAGCCAATCCGCAGCGATGAGCTCCTACGAGCAGTACTTC

D: .
V: TRBV19
J: TRBJ1-2
size: .
CDR3: CASSPPGQGDYGYTF
DNA: TGTGCCAGTAGTCCACCGGGACAAGGGGACTATGGCTACACCTTC